This TCR beta chain was documented in a study of blood T cell repertoires in COVID-19. Study at large: Spain, Italy and the United States supplied samples that represented acute and convalescent COVID-19. From T cells, B-cell-depleted T cells, or PBMCs came the material, which was cDNA or gDNA.

Deletions cut 5 bases from V and 0 bases from J, with 11 bases between. The CDR3 runs 14 residues. The V gene's germline CDR1 is SGHAT and CDR2 FQNNGV. As processed by the authors: Counts of nucleated cells, estimated from reference gene primer amplification, were obtained. Clones were read by immunoSEQ multiplex PCR, and TCRdb kept only the in-frame ones, dropping some. V and J calls plus clone size are reproduced from that table; the DNA served to infer D and trimming. Among 71,000 or so clones listed, about four fifths were seen once. The origin of this receptor is a man in his sixties or seventies with acute or convalescent COVID-19. This chain uses TRBV11-2 with TRBJ2-7, with D possibly being TRBD2 (7 bases). The sample consisted of peripheral blood. CDR3 loop: CASSQGGDSYEQYF. The CDR3 bases are TGTGCCAGCAGCCAAGGGGGGGACTCCTACGAGCAGTACTTC.